The 22 T cell receptor beta chains reported below all come from one sample, sequenced in a study of blood T cell repertoires in COVID-19 (dated by TCRdb to the early 2020s). Library prep was done by the immunoSEQ multiplex PCR assay. The clones in this table, taken by TCRdb from immuneACCESS, are in-frame only. Not every clone is retained; where verified, under half of the shortfall comes from an unresolved V gene, and the cause of the rest is unknown. This sample gives 650,000 to 800,000 clones in total; about 90% of them show up just once. The biggest ten clones account for 0.2% to 0.3% of the sample. Sequencing used peripheral blood. The source of these receptors is a woman younger than 35 with acute or convalescent COVID-19.

The chain employs TRBV7-9 and TRBJ2-4, with a weak D call TRBD2 (7 bases). Per the germline V gene, CDR1 is SEHNR and CDR2 is FQNEAQ (reference sequence). The CDR3 is 19 residues long. Trimming took off 1 base at V and 0 bases at J, with 19 bases between the two ends. CDR3 sequence reads: CASSLGFGGGRLAKNIQYF. CDR3 bases: TGTGCCAGCAGCTTAGGATTTGGCGGGGGCCGATTAGCCAAAAACATTCAGTACTTC.

The chain combines TRBV5-1 with TRBJ1-1; TRBD1 aligns across 7 bases. J lost 4 bases, V lost 4 bases, and 10 bases had no gene match. Germline CDR1 is SGHRS and CDR2 is YFSETQ. The CDR3 totals 15 residues. The CDR3 DNA is TGCGCCAGCAGCCTTGAGACAGGGAGGATCACTGAAGCTTTCTTT. Protein sequence: CASSLETGRITEAFF.

The chain is built from TRBV28 and TRBJ2-7; a possible D gene is TRBD1 (6 bases). This CDR3 has 15 amino acids. The V gene lost 1 base and the J gene lost 3 bases, with 13 bases spanning the gap. CDR1 and CDR2 from the germline V gene are MDHEN and SYDVKM. CDR3 nucleotide sequence: TGTGCCAGCAGTTTATACCAGGGGTTGGGCTACGAGCAGTACTTC. Translating it yields CASSLYQGLGYEQYF.

This chain joins TRBV4-1 and TRBJ1-4, with 7 bases lining up with TRBD1. Trimming cost V 3 bases and J 8 bases; bases outside gene matches: 12. This CDR3 is built from 16 residues. Germline V gene data show CDR1 as MGHRA and CDR2 as YSYEKL. The CDR3: CASSQKYRGEEEKLFF. The CDR3 DNA follows: TGCGCCAGCAGCCAGAAGTACAGGGGAGAAGAAGAAAAACTGTTTTTT.

The V and J genes are TRBV6-2 or TRBV6-3 and TRBJ2-1; TRBD2 matches at 8 bases. The germline V gene encodes CDR1 MNHEY and CDR2 SVGEGT. The CDR3 has 16 residues. Trimming removed 2 bases from V and 2 bases from J; junction bases left unmatched: 5. Here the CDR3 DNA reads TGTGCCAGCAGTTACCTGTCCGGGGGGGCCTACAATGAGCAGTTCTTC. This gives the protein CASSYLSGGAYNEQFF.

This clone was recorded only once. The chain links TRBV6-5 to TRBJ2-3; 7 positions agree with TRBD2. Germline V gene sequence: CDR1 MNHEY, CDR2 SVGAGI. The CDR3 has 14 residues. V was pared by 8 bases and J by 4 bases, with 9 bases of the junction left unmatched. The CDR3 region has the DNA TGTGCCAGCCGCTACGGGGGGTCTCCAGATACGCAGTATTTT. Translating it yields CASRYGGSPDTQYF.

The CDR3 coding sequence is TGTGCCAGCAGTGAAGTAGGCGGCCCCCCCTCCTATGGCTACACCTTC. It yields the protein CASSEVGGPPSYGYTF. The chain couples TRBV25-1 to TRBJ1-2; D is ambiguous. This CDR3 region has 16 residues. V gave up 2 bases and J gave up 4 bases, with 17 bases separating them. The germline V gene has CDR1 MGHDK and CDR2 SYGVNS.

The rearrangement uses TRBV19 and TRBJ1-1; D might be TRBD1 (6 bases). Germline CDR1 and CDR2: LNHDA and SQIVND (reference sequence). Trimming pared 6 bases from V and 0 bases from J, leaving 14 bases between. This CDR3 contains 15 residues. DNA for the CDR3: TGTGCCAGTAGCAGGGACACCTCCCTGAACACTGAAGCTTTCTTT. Its protein is CASSRDTSLNTEAFF.

V usage is TRBV28 and J usage is TRBJ1-3, with TRBD1 as a possible D gene (6 bases). Germline V gene data show CDR1 as MDHEN and CDR2 as SYDVKM. The CDR3 sequence is 14 residues long. The V end was cut by 4 bases, the J end by 4 bases, with 11 bases between. The DNA of the CDR3 is TGTGCCAGCAGTTCCGGGACATCGGGAAACACCATATATTTT. Protein product: CASSSGTSGNTIYF. The variable domain in full, completed from reference TRBV28 and TRBJ1-3, reads DVKVTQSSRYLVKRTGEKVFLECVQDMDHENMFWYRQDPGLGLRLIYFSYDVKMKEKGDIPEGYSVSREKKERFSLILESASTNQTSMYLCASSSGTSGNTIYFGEGSWLTVV.

The V call is TRBV24-1, the J call TRBJ2-3; 8 bases agree with TRBD2. This CDR3 has 14 residues. In germline, CDR1 is KGHDR, CDR2 SFDVKD. The trim removed 7 bases at V and 5 bases at J, leaving 7 bases unmatched. The CDR3 here is CATRGPGGVDTQYF. The CDR3 DNA is TGTGCCACCAGGGGCCCGGGGGGGGTAGATACGCAGTATTTT.

This chain links TRBV7-2 with TRBJ1-1; perhaps TRBD1 as D (6 bases). There are 14 residues in the CDR3. Germline CDR1 reads SGHTA; CDR2 reads FQGNSA. The V end was cut by 5 bases, the J end by 8 bases, with 18 bases between. In DNA, the CDR3 is TGTGCCAGCAGCCCCGAACCGACAGGAGTAGAAGCTTTCTTT. Its protein is CASSPEPTGVEAFF.

The chain recombines TRBV5-1 with TRBJ1-2; D uncertain. Per germline, CDR1 SGHRS and CDR2 YFSETQ. Trimming shortened V by 7 bases and J by 3 bases, and 10 bases separated the two germline ends. This CDR3 region has 12 residues. The CDR3 here is CASPFEDYGYTF. In DNA, the CDR3 is TGCGCCAGCCCCTTCGAGGACTATGGCTACACCTTC.

The chain couples TRBV6-6 to TRBJ1-2; TRBD1 is a possible D gene (6 bases). The CDR3 sequence is 17 residues long. Trimming stripped 5 bases from V and 5 bases from J, with 24 bases between. Germline loops: CDR1 MNHNY, CDR2 SVGAGI (reference sequence). DNA for the CDR3: TGTGCCAGCAGTCCCCTCGGACAGCGATCCCCATTATATGGCTACACCTTC. Translation gives CASSPLGQRSPLYGYTF.

The chain uses TRBV14 and TRBJ1-1; TRBD1 agrees at 10 bases. V was pared by 3 bases and J by 1 base, with 2 bases of the junction left unmatched. The CDR3 has 15 residues. The germline V gene encodes CDR1 SGHDN and CDR2 FVKESK. CDR3 bases: TGTGCCAGCAGCCAGAGGGACAGGGGGAACACTGAAGCTTTCTTT. Amino acid sequence: CASSQRDRGNTEAFF.

This clone was observed once. The V gene is TRBV7-9, the J gene TRBJ1-5; D is uncertain. V was shortened by 1 base and J by 0 bases, with 13 bases between the two germline ends. The CDR3 totals 17 residues. CDR1 is SEHNR and CDR2 is FQNEAQ in the germline V gene (reference sequence). The CDR3 nucleotides are TGTGCCAGCAGCTTAGGAGTAGTGGGCCTTAGCAATCAGCCCCAGCATTTT. Translation gives CASSLGVVGLSNQPQHF.

This clone was recorded only once. The CDR3 bases are TGTGCCAGCAGCAAAAGGTCGGCGGTAAGCACAGATACGCAGTATTTT. Its translation: CASSKRSAVSTDTQYF. This chain links TRBV21-1 with TRBJ2-3; TRBD2, the table's D call, was not compared with the DNA. TRBV21-1 is listed as a pseudogene. The CDR3 length is 16 residues.

This chain links TRBV7-9 with TRBJ1-1; no reliable D call. Germline V lookup: CDR1 SEHNR, CDR2 FQNEAQ (reference sequence). V gave up 6 bases and J gave up 4 bases, with 15 bases separating them. CDR3 length: 14 residues. The CDR3 region is CASSKTSAGTEAFF. The CDR3 bases are TGTGCCAGCAGTAAGACTAGTGCTGGCACTGAAGCTTTCTTT.

This clone was detected only once. V gene TRBV11-3 combines with J gene TRBJ2-3, with 8 bases that match TRBD2. Germline V gene lookup returns CDR1 SGHNT and CDR2 YENEEA. Losses at the gene ends were 0 bases for V and 3 bases for J; bases not matched to a gene: 5. The CDR3 is 16 amino acids. In DNA form, the CDR3 reads TGTGCCAGCAGCTTAGACGGGGGGGCCCTAACAGATACGCAGTATTTT. This gives the protein CASSLDGGALTDTQYF.

This sequence joins TRBV30 and TRBJ2-1; 9 bases align to TRBD1. The ends lost 0 bases at V and 6 bases at J; junction bases unmatched: 3. CDR3 length: 14 amino acids. Germline V lookup: CDR1 GTSNPN, CDR2 SVGIG (reference sequence). As DNA, the CDR3 is TGTGCCTGGAGTGTGACAGGGGGAGGCAATGAGCAGTTCTTC. Translated, it gives CAWSVTGGGNEQFF. The whole variable domain, remainder taken from reference TRBV30 and TRBJ2-1, is SQTIHQWPATLVQPVGSPLSLECTVEGTSNPNLYWYRQAAGRGLQLLFYSVGIGQISSEVPQNLSASRPQDRQFILSSKKLLLSDSGFYLCAWSVTGGGNEQFFGPGTRLTVL.

This rearrangement joins TRBV7-2 to TRBJ2-3; D remains ambiguous. There are 12 residues in the CDR3. Germline V CDR1 and CDR2: SGHTA, FQGNSA. V dropped 2 bases and J dropped 7 bases, with 7 bases sitting between them. The CDR3 nucleotides read TGTGCCAGCAGCTTACGGAGACATACGCAGTATTTT. It specifies CASSLRRHTQYF.

This clone was counted once. The sample has other DNA sequences that encode this CDR3 too. This chain connects TRBV19 to TRBJ1-2, with no clear D. V was trimmed by 1 base and J by 4 bases, leaving 7 bases between them. CDR3 length: 13 residues. CDR1 is LNHDA and CDR2 is SQIVND in the germline V gene (reference sequence). Here the CDR3 DNA reads TGTGCCAGTAGTATAGGGGGAGGCTATGGCTACACCTTC. Translating gives CASSIGGGYGYTF.

The chain is built from TRBV10-3 and TRBJ1-2; D not certain. CDR3 length equals 14 residues. V lost 0 bases and J lost 3, with 8 bases in between. Germline V gene lookup returns CDR1 ENHRY and CDR2 SYGVKD. CDR3 DNA: TGTGCCATCAGTGAGTCAAGCACTTACTATGGCTACACCTTC. Its translation: CAISESSTYYGYTF.